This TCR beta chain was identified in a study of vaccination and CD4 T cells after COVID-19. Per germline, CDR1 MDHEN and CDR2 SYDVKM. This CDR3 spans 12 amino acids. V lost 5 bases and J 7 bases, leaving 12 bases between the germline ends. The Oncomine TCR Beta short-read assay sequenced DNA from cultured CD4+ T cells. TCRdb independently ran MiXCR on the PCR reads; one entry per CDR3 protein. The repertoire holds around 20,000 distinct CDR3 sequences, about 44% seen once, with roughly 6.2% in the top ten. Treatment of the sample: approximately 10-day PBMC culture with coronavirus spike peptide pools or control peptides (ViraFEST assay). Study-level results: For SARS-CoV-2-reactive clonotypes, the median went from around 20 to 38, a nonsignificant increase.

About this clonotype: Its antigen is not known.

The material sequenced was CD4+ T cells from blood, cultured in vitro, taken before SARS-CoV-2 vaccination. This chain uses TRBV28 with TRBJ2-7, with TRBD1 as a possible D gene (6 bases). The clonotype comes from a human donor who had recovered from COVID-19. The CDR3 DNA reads TGTGCCAGCAGTGACAGGTCGGGGGAGCAGTACTTC. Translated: CASSDRSGEQYF.